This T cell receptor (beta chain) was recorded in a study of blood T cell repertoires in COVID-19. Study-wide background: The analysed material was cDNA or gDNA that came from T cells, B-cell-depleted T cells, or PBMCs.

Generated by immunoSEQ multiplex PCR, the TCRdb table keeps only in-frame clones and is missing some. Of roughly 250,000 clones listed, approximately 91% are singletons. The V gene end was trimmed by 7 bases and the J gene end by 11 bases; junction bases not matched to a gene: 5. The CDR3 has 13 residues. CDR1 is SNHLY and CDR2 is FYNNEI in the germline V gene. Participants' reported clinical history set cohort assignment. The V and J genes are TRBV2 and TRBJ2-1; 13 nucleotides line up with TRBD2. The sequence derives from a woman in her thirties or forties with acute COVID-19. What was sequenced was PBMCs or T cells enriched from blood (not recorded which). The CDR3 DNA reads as TGTGCCAGCACGGGACTAGCGGGGATCCAGCAGTTCTTC. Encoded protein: CASTGLAGIQQFF. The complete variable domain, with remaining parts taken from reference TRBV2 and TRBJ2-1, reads EPEVTQTPSHQVTQMGQEVILRCVPISNHLYFYWYRQILGQKVEFLVSFYNNEISEKSEIFDDQFSVERPDGSNFTLKIRSTKLEDSAMYFCASTGLAGIQQFFGPGTRLTVL.